One and the same sample provided the 8 T cell receptor beta chains below, sequenced in a study of shared clonotypes between healthy human individuals. The protocol was immunoSEQ multiplex PCR, while the TCRdb copy is restricted to in-frame clones and leaves out a portion. The profile shows about 2.5 million clones, approximately 90% of them singletons. Sequencing used naive CD4+ T cells from PBMCs. The subset was: CD45RA+ positively selected. These TCRs come from a young man in good health. Some clones in this sample may be carry-over from other donors' samples.

The rearrangement joins TRBV28 to TRBJ2-3; 8 bases match TRBD2. This CDR3 region has 16 residues. Germline lookup yields CDR1 MDHEN and CDR2 SYDVKM. Trimming removed 4 bases from V and 4 bases from J; junction bases left unmatched: 10. CDR3 nucleotides: TGTGCCAGCAGTTCCCCGGGACTAGGGGGGGCAGATACGCAGTATTTT. Amino acid sequence: CASSSPGLGGADTQYF.

Note on this clone: This CDR3 is also generated by other DNA sequences in the sample. The chain couples TRBV6-5 to TRBJ2-2; 7 nucleotides line up with TRBD1. Germline trimming cut 6 bases from V and 3 bases from J; bases unmatched to any gene: 4. The CDR3 consists of 14 residues. Germline CDR1 MNHEY, CDR2 SVGAGI. CDR3 bases: TGTGCCAGCAGACGAACAGGGGACACCGGGGAGCTGTTTTTT. Protein product: CASRRTGDTGELFF.

The V and J genes are TRBV5-1 and TRBJ2-1, with a weak D call TRBD2 (6 bases). The CDR3 runs 14 residues. The germline V and J ends were trimmed by 4 bases and 2 bases, with 10 bases remaining between them. Germline-derived CDR1 and CDR2 are SGHRS and YFSETQ. CDR3 protein: CASSPGVPYNEQFF. CDR3 DNA sequence: TGCGCCAGCAGCCCGGGAGTTCCCTACAATGAGCAGTTCTTC. Looking up the rest from reference TRBV5-1 and TRBJ2-1 gives the full variable domain: KAGVTQTPRYLIKTRGQQVTLSCSPISGHRSVSWYQQTPGQGLQFLFEYFSETQRNKGNFPGRFSGRQFSNSRSEMNVSTLELGDSALYLCASSPGVPYNEQFFGPGTRLTVL.

This clone was seen a few times. The chain has TRBV19 and TRBJ1-4; TRBD1 matches 9 bases. Germline CDR1 is LNHDA and CDR2 is SQIVND (reference sequence). CDR3 length equals 15 residues. Trimming took 10 bases from V and 7 from J; bases not matched to a gene: 13. The CDR3 DNA reads TGTGCCACTAGCCCAACCGGGACAGGGATTGAAAAACTGTTTTTT. It translates to CATSPTGTGIEKLFF.

In the case of this clone: Other DNA sequences in the sample encode the same CDR3. The rearrangement uses TRBV9 and TRBJ1-5; a weak D match, TRBD1 (5 bases). V dropped 0 bases and J dropped 3 bases, with 10 bases sitting between them. The V gene's germline CDR1 is SGDLS and CDR2 YYNGEE. The CDR3 is 15 residues long. CDR3 nucleotides: TGTGCCAGCAGCGTAGGAACAGGTAACAATCAGCCCCAGCATTTT. Encoded protein: CASSVGTGNNQPQHF.

This clone has only one observation. V gene TRBV9 combines with J gene TRBJ1-3, with TRBD1 as a possible D gene (5 bases). Germline lookup yields CDR1 SGDLS and CDR2 YYNGEE. The CDR3 has 14 amino acids. Trimming shortened V by 3 bases and J by 6 bases, and 13 bases separated the two germline ends. CDR3 in amino acids: CASSEGYYKNTIYF. The CDR3, as DNA: TGTGCCAGCAGCGAGGGGTATTACAAAAACACCATATATTTT.

The V gene is TRBV4-2, the J gene TRBJ2-1; 9 nucleotides agree with TRBD2. Looked up from germline, CDR1 is LGHNA and CDR2 is YNFKEQ. The CDR3 contains 16 residues. J gave up 3 bases and V 0 bases, and 3 bases lay outside the gene matches. The CDR3 loop is CASSQEVAGDYNEQFF. CDR3 in DNA: TGTGCCAGCAGCCAAGAGGTAGCGGGAGACTACAATGAGCAGTTCTTC.

CDR3 in amino acids: CASSWVRETQYF. CDR3 bases: TGTGCCAGCAGTTGGGTTCGAGAGACCCAGTACTTC. The chain joins TRBV7-8 to TRBJ2-5; unclear D gene. CDR1 is SGHVS and CDR2 is FQNEAQ in the germline V gene. Trimming stripped 6 bases from V and 4 bases from J, with 9 bases between. This CDR3 is built from 12 residues.